What follows are 3 T cell receptor beta chains derived from one specimen sequenced in a study of blood T cell repertoires in COVID-19. Only in-frame clones appear in the TCRdb table, and some are missing; sequencing was by immunoSEQ multiplex PCR. In the table there are about 60,000 clones, just under 90% of which are singletons. Sequences were obtained from peripheral blood. The receptor source for this set is a human donor with active COVID-19. The donor label of this sample is uncertain.

The chain employs TRBV5-6 and TRBJ1-2; 9 bases match TRBD1. V dropped 0 bases and J dropped 8; count of bases not matched to a gene: 11. Looked up from germline, CDR1 is SGHDT and CDR2 is YYEEEE. This CDR3 is 16 amino acids long. The CDR3 DNA reads as TGTGCCAGCAGCTTGGAGGCGGGGTGGGACAGGGACGGCTACACCTTC. This translates into CASSLEAGWDRDGYTF.

This rearrangement joins TRBV6-4 to TRBJ1-1; D unresolved. Germline assignment: CDR1 MRHNA and CDR2 SNTAGT. Trimming stripped 2 bases from V and 4 bases from J, with 17 bases between. The CDR3 contains 16 residues. The CDR3 spells CASSDRGWKRGTEAFF. Written as DNA, the CDR3 is TGTGCCAGCAGTGACAGAGGGTGGAAACGGGGCACTGAAGCTTTCTTT.

As DNA, the CDR3 is TGCGCCAGCAGCCAAGCCCATATAAATCCGGGACATTCGTACAATGAGCAGTTCTTC. Translated, it gives CASSQAHINPGHSYNEQFF. The chain uses TRBV4-1 and TRBJ2-1, with D perhaps TRBD1 (6 bases). The CDR3 loop spans 19 amino acids. Germline V gene lookup returns CDR1 MGHRA and CDR2 YSYEKL. V was clipped by 1 base and J by 4 bases, with 23 bases between them.